The present T cell receptor beta chain was sequenced within a study of control samples from healthy donors and cancer patients. The method was immunoSEQ multiplex PCR; TCRdb's version includes in-frame clones alone and lacks a portion of them. The data show 60,000 to 75,000 clones, roughly nine tenths seen once. This CDR3 is 13 amino acids long. Deletions cut 5 bases from V and 7 bases from J, with 11 bases between. Germline assignment: CDR1 SGHTA and CDR2 FQGNSA. This receptor was identified in a man in his 60s with colorectal cancer. V gene TRBV7-2 combines with J gene TRBJ2-2, with D unresolved. The material sequenced was PBMCs. The CDR3 region is CASSPPTIGELFF. CDR3 DNA sequence: TGTGCCAGCAGCCCACCAACCATCGGGGAGCTGTTTTTT. Complete variable domain (other parts from reference TRBV7-2 and TRBJ2-2): GAGVSQSPSNKVTEKGKDVELRCDPISGHTALYWYRQSLGQGLEFLIYFQGNSAPDKSGLPSDRFSAERTGGSVSTLTIQRTQQEDSAVYLCASSPPTIGELFFGEGSRLTVL.